This T cell receptor (beta chain) comes out of a study of blood T cells in healthy people across ages (dated by TCRdb to the mid-2010s). In terms of the full investigation: In model experiments, template switching captured roughly one uniquely barcoded TCR beta cDNA molecule for every two T cells. Donors were grouped into four age groups: young (average approximately 16 years), middle-aged (about 40), aged (around 60) and long-lived (around 80). Using deep sequencing normalized with unique cDNA molecular identifiers, the study measured how TCR beta repertoire diversity changes with age. The study analyzed two additional independent replicas of 1 million unique cDNA reads from the same blood draw for two donors, one aged 18 to 30 and one aged 80 or older.

This clonotype has just a few counts. Its antigen remains undetermined. The record has no base qualities; no much larger clone is one base away. The research as a whole found: As age increased, observed TCR beta diversity per million T cells dropped in a roughly linear way, and a significant reduction was already evident by age about 36. Estimates of total diversity based on one million sequenced T cells were considered lower bounds and underestimates. Compared with the aged group, the long-lived group had more naive CD4+ T cells, fewer expanded clones and increased TCR diversity, a pattern suggesting age selection. There was a strong correlation between observed TCR beta diversity and the percentage of naive T cells measured by flow cytometry. Donor CMV infection status was unknown, potentially confounding age-related changes in expanded clonotypes. Conclusive comparison of naive and antigen-experienced compartments was prevented by the profiling of bulk unsorted PBMCs.

Library generation was performed with 5' RACE. The listed sequencing device is Illumina HiSeq 2500. A second PCR of about 6 to 12 cycles was performed with a sample-barcoded 5' primer and a J-beta primer mix. A unique molecular identifier was introduced onto each TCR beta cDNA molecule by a template-switch 5' adaptor carrying 12 random nucleotides. Each sample yielded at least 3 million CDR3-containing paired-end reads. All of the RNA was converted into first-strand cDNA using the Mint cDNA synthesis kit, with a TRBC-specific oligonucleotide serving as the primer. Following uracil-DNA glycosylase treatment, all cDNA underwent a first 18-cycle PCR with the universal primers M1SS and BC2_uni_R. Under the source paper's analysis protocol: For normalization, 1 million high-quality reads were randomly selected from each sample, with every read carrying a distinct molecular identifier. Instead of being binned into consensus sequences, reads that shared molecular identifiers were thrown out. MiTCR, set to a Q25 quality threshold and the strictest error-elimination algorithm, was used for CDR3 identification, clonotype clustering and error correction. A nonparametric unseen species model with Euler transformation was used to estimate a lower bound on total TCR beta diversity. TCRdb cleaned the public reads at Q25 with fastp, built clones with MiXCR and kept in-frame beta chains. When rows share a CDR3 protein, they turn into one entry using the most common DNA and genes. TCRdb, rather than the study authors, made the V and J calls. This sample lists approximately 760,000 distinct CDR3 sequences; just under 25% were detected once. Around 9.2% of the sample comes from the top ten.

There are 15 amino acids in the CDR3, from cysteine to phenylalanine inclusive. Only the CDR3 portion is preserved as DNA: 45 bases, with reading frame beginning at the first base. At the junction V is shortened by 6 bases and J by 5 bases, with 19 bases in between. CDR1 and CDR2, per the germline V gene (reference sequence), are MNHEY and SMNVEV. Systemically healthy Caucasian individuals from Russia, 35 to 40 in total and aged roughly 6 to 100 years, were included as donors. Each donor gave roughly 9 milliliters of peripheral blood, drawn into EDTA-treated Vacutainer tubes. Ficoll-Paque density-gradient centrifugation was used to isolate PBMCs, with at least 6.5 million per sample. Trizol reagent was used to extract total RNA from PBMCs, with at least 5 micrograms per sample. The percentages of naive CD45RAhigh/CD27high T cells were determined by flow cytometry on a PBMC aliquot from every donor.

The same sample was also studied in work on T cells of mothers and their children. Per that second paper: The donors were nine systemically healthy Caucasian individuals, made up of three mothers and their six children. cDNA synthesis used all of the extracted RNA, with around 1.6 ug of RNA in each 15 ul reaction. In the second PCR, the M1S primer introduced both the sample barcodes and 2-4 random nucleotides. Over 9.5 million TCR beta CDR3 reads came from each mother, compared with around 3 million reads from each child. TCR recombination output is similarly shaped by thymic selection in related and unrelated pairs, with a minor effect exerted by inherited differences. Normalized repertoire overlap was always found to be slightly, but never significantly, higher in related mother-child pairs than in unrelated mother-child pairs. With a sensitivity of around 97 clones per million clonotypes, no persistent microchimeric T cell clones were detected. To look for features that set related mother-child pairs apart from unrelated individuals, the researchers ran deep NGS to compare the TCR beta repertoires of mothers and children. The mean age was about 40 +/- 4 years for the mothers and 11 +/- 4 years for the children. After adapters were ligated using NEBNext reagents, the libraries underwent 100+100 nt paired-end sequencing on an Illumina HiSeq 2000. To avoid cross-contamination, the mother libraries and the child libraries were prepared a month apart and sequenced in separate runs. For each donor, somewhere between about 450,000 and 2,000,000 distinct TCR beta clonotypes were identified. Naive TCR beta clonotypes were estimated from low-frequency clonotypes matched to each donor's FACS-determined naive share, without sorting.

Rearrangement joined TRBV27 to TRBJ2-5; TRBD2 is a possible D gene, resting on 6 matching bases. This sequence was found in a boy aged 5 to 17 in good health. Sequenced sample: blood. The CDR3 amino acid sequence is: CASRSRRDSWETQYF. The nucleotides are TGTGCCAGCAGATCCCGGCGGGATAGCTGGGAGACCCAGTACTTC.